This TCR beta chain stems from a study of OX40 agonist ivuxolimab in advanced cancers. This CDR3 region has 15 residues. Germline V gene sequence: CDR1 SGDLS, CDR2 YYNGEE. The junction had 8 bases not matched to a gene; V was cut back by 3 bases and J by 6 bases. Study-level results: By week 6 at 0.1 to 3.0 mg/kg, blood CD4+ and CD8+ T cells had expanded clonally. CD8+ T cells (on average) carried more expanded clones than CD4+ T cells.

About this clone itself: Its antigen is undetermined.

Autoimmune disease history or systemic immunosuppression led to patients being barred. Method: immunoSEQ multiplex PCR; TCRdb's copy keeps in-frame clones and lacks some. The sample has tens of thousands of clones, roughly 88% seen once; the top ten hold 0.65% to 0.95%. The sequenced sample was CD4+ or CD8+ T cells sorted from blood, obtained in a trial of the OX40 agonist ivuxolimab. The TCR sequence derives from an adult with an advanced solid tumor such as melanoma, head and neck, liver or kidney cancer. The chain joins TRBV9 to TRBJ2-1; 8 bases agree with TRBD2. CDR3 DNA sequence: TGTGCCAGCAGCGAGGGCCTAGCGGGCCCCAATGAGCAGTTCTTC. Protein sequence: CASSEGLAGPNEQFF.